One and the same sample provided the 11 T cell receptor beta chains below, sequenced in a study of blood T cell repertoires in COVID-19. Measured with immunoSEQ multiplex PCR; TCRdb has only the in-frame clones, and not every one. This sample carries about 320,000 clones, about 84% of them seen once, and the ten largest clones take under 2%. Sequencing used peripheral blood. The receptor set was obtained from a woman aged 45-65 years with acute or convalescent COVID-19.

V usage is TRBV30 and J usage is TRBJ2-7, with TRBD1 identical over 8 bases. CDR1 and CDR2 from the germline V gene are GTSNPN and SVGIG (reference sequence). J was trimmed by 6 bases and V by 5 bases; bases with no gene match: 3. The CDR3 length is 11 residues. DNA for the CDR3: TGTGCCTGGGGACAGGGCGGCGAGCAGTACTTC. Encoded protein: CAWGQGGEQYF.

The chain uses TRBV4-3 and TRBJ2-1; 12 positions agree with TRBD2. From germline, CDR1 is LGHNA and CDR2 YSLEER. J gave up 6 bases and V 0 bases, and 6 bases lay outside the gene matches. There are 17 residues in the CDR3. The CDR3 loop reads CASSQEALAGGPNEQFF. CDR3 nucleotide sequence: TGCGCCAGCAGCCAAGAGGCCCTAGCGGGAGGGCCCAATGAGCAGTTCTTC.

V usage is TRBV4-3 and J usage is TRBJ1-2; 7 bases align to TRBD1. Per the germline V gene, CDR1 is LGHNA and CDR2 is YSLEER. The CDR3 has 15 amino acids. After removal of 2 bases from V and 6 bases from J, the junction contained 9 bases not matched to a gene. The chain's CDR3 is CASSQRERDRDGYTF. CDR3 nucleotides: TGCGCCAGCAGCCAACGGGAAAGGGACAGAGATGGCTACACCTTC.

This chain links TRBV5-5 with TRBJ2-2; D might be TRBD1 (5 bases). Germline V gene lookup returns CDR1 SGHKS and CDR2 YYEKEE (reference sequence). V was pared by 0 bases and J by 5 bases, with 14 bases between. The CDR3 length is 16 residues. The CDR3 sequence is CASSLAGQGDTGELFF. The DNA of the CDR3 is TGTGCCAGCAGCTTGGCCGGGCAGGGCGATACCGGGGAGCTGTTTTTT.

This clone was seen only a few times. The V call is TRBV18, the J call TRBJ1-6; 7 bases fit TRBD1. Trimming at V came to 1 base and at J to 8 bases, leaving 5 bases not matched to a gene. Germline V lookup: CDR1 KGHSH, CDR2 LQKENI. The CDR3 length is 15 residues. CDR3 sequence: CASSPQQGRDSPLHF. CDR3 DNA sequence: TGTGCCAGCTCACCACAACAGGGGAGAGATTCACCCCTCCACTTT.

The genes are TRBV6-5 and TRBJ1-5; D remains ambiguous. CDR3 size: 16 residues. V was clipped by 4 bases and J by 4 bases, with 17 bases between them. Germline values: CDR1 MNHEY, CDR2 SVGAGI. CDR3 sequence: CASSSLPVAANQPQHF. CDR3 DNA: TGTGCCAGCAGTTCGCTACCGGTGGCGGCTAATCAGCCCCAGCATTTT.

This chain connects TRBV6-4 to TRBJ2-1; possibly TRBD1 for D (5 bases). The CDR3 is made up of 15 amino acids. The V end lost 0 bases, the J end lost 7 bases, and 13 bases lay between the germline ends. Germline-derived CDR1 and CDR2 are MRHNA and SNTAGT. As DNA, the CDR3 is TGTGCCAGCAGTGACTCGAGCAGGGCCACGAATGAGCAGTTCTTC. Protein product: CASSDSSRATNEQFF.

Many counts were recorded for this clone. CDR3 amino acids: CASSERVGSSYNSPLHF. Written as DNA, the CDR3 is TGTGCCAGCAGTGAACGGGTGGGGAGCTCCTATAATTCACCCCTCCACTTT. This chain joins TRBV2 and TRBJ1-6, with unresolved D. CDR1 and CDR2 from the germline V gene are SNHLY and FYNNEI. V was clipped by 2 bases and J by 0 bases, with 11 bases between them. There are 17 residues in the CDR3.

The chain recombines TRBV6-6 with TRBJ2-5; 9 bases map to TRBD1. With V trimmed by 6 bases and J by 2 bases, 10 bases remained unmatched. The CDR3 is 16 residues long. From germline, CDR1 is MNHNY and CDR2 SVGAGI (reference sequence). The CDR3 sequence: CASSPRQGGFQETQYF. Here the CDR3 DNA reads TGTGCCAGCAGCCCTCGACAGGGGGGGTTTCAAGAGACCCAGTACTTC.

This clone appeared once. The chain recombines TRBV19 with TRBJ2-2, with no clear D. The germline V gene encodes CDR1 LNHDA and CDR2 SQIVND (reference sequence). The CDR3 is made up of 13 amino acids. Trimming removed 5 bases at V and 3 bases at J, with 7 bases between. CDR3: CASSVTDTGELFF. The CDR3 DNA follows: TGTGCCAGTAGTGTCACTGACACCGGGGAGCTGTTTTTT. Combining the CDR3 with reference TRBV19 and TRBJ2-2 gives the whole variable domain DGGITQSPKYLFRKEGQNVTLSCEQNLNHDAMYWYRQDPGQGLRLIYYSQIVNDFQKGDIAEGYSVSREKKESFPLTVTSAQKNPTAFYLCASSVTDTGELFFGEGSRLTVL.

This chain connects TRBV11-2 to TRBJ2-7; a possible D gene is TRBD1 (5 bases). Trimming shortened V by 1 base and J by 0 bases, and 7 bases separated the two germline ends. Looked up from germline, CDR1 is SGHAT and CDR2 is FQNNGV. The CDR3 runs to 14 residues. The CDR3, as DNA: TGTGCCAGCAGCTTAGGACAGCTCTCCTACGAGCAGTACTTC. It codes for CASSLGQLSYEQYF.